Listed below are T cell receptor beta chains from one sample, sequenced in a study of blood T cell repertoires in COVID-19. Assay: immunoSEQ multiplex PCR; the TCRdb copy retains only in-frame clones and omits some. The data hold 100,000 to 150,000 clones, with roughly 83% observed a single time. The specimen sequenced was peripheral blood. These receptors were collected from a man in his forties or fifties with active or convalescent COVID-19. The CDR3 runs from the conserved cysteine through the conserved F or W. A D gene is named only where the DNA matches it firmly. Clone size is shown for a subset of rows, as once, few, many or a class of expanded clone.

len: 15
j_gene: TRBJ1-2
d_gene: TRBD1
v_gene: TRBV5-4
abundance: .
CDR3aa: CASSLGTGKNYGYTF
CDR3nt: TGTGCCAGCAGCTTGGGGACAGGCAAAAACTATGGCTACACCTTC

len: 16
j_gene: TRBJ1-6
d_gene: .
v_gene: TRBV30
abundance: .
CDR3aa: CAARQGLTSYNSPLHF
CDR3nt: TGTGCCGCCCGGCAGGGCCTTACCTCCTATAATTCACCCCTCCACTTT

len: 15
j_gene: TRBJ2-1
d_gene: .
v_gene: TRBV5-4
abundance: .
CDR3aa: CASSLPQAAYNEQFF
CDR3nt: TGTGCCAGCAGCTTGCCTCAAGCGGCGTACAATGAGCAGTTCTTC

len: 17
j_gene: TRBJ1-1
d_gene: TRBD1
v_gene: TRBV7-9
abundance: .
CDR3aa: CASSYKSGGAEITEAFF
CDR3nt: TGTGCCAGCAGCTATAAATCAGGGGGCGCGGAGATCACTGAAGCTTTCTTT

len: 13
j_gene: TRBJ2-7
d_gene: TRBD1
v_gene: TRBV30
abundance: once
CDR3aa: CASRTGGRYEQYF
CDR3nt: TGTGCCTCACGGACAGGGGGTCGTTACGAGCAGTACTTC

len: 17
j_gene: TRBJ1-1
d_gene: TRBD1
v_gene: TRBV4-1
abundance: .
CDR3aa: CASSQRPGQGANTEAFF
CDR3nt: TGCGCCAGCAGCCAACGTCCGGGTCAGGGGGCGAACACTGAAGCTTTCTTT

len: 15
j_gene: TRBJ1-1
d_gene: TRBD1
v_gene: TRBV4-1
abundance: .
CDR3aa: CASSQEPGGMTEAFF
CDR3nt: TGCGCCAGCAGCCAAGAACCAGGGGGGATGACTGAAGCTTTCTTT

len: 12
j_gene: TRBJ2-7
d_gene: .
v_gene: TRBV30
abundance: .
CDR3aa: CAWSQGNYEQYF
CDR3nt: TGTGCCTGGAGTCAGGGAAACTACGAGCAGTACTTC

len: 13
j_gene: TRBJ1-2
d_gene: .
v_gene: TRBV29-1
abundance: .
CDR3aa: CSAGPEGVDGYTF
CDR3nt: TGCAGCGCCGGGCCGGAAGGGGTGGATGGCTACACCTTC

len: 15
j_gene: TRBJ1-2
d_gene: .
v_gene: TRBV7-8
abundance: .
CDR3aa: CASSSEILGKNGYTF
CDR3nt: TGTGCCAGCAGCTCAGAGATACTAGGGAAGAATGGCTACACCTTC

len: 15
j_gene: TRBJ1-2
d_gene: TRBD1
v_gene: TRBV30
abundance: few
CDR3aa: CAWSIDRVGYYGYTF
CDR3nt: TGTGCCTGGAGTATAGACAGGGTGGGCTATTATGGCTACACCTTC

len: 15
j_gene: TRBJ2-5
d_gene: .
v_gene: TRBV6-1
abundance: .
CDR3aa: CASSELRGRQETQYF
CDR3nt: TGTGCCAGCAGTGAGCTACGCGGTCGGCAAGAGACCCAGTACTTC

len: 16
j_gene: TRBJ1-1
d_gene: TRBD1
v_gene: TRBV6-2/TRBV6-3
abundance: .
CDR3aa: CASSYPRTGLNTEAFF
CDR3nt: TGTGCCAGCAGTTACCCCAGGACAGGCCTTAACACTGAAGCTTTCTTT

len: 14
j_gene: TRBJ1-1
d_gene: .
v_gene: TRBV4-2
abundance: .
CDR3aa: CASSQDHGRTEAFF
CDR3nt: TGTGCCAGCAGCCAAGACCACGGGAGGACTGAAGCTTTCTTT

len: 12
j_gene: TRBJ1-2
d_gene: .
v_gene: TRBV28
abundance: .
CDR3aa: CASSSTDYGYTF
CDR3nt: TGTGCCAGCAGTTCGACAGACTATGGCTACACCTTC

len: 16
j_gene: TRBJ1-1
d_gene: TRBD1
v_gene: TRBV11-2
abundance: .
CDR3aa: CASTLQPGQLKTEAFF
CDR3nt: TGTGCCAGCACCCTCCAACCGGGACAGCTAAAAACTGAAGCTTTCTTT

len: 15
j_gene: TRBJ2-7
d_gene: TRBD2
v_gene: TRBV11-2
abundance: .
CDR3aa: CASSLGPRGDYEQYF
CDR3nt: TGTGCCAGCAGCTTAGGCCCCCGGGGGGACTACGAGCAGTACTTC

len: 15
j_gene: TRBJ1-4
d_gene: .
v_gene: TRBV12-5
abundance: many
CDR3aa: CASGLGAATNEKLFF
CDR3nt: TGTGCTAGTGGTTTGGGGGCTGCAACTAATGAAAAACTGTTTTTT

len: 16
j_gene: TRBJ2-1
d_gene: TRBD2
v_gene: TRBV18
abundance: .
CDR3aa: CASSPVQGLALNEQFF
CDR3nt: TGTGCCAGCTCACCTGTACAGGGACTAGCACTGAATGAGCAGTTCTTC

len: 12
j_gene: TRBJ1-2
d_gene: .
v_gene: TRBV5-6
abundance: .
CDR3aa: CASSLGSGGYTF
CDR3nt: TGTGCCAGCAGCTTGGGGAGCGGTGGCTACACCTTC

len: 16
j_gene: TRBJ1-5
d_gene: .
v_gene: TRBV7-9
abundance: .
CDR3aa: CASSLGAGHSNQPQHF
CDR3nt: TGTGCCAGCAGCTTAGGGGCAGGTCATAGCAATCAGCCCCAGCATTTT

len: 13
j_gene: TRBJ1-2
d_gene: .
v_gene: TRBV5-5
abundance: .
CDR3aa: CASSLAGLGGYTF
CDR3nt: TGTGCCAGCAGCTTGGCCGGACTAGGTGGCTACACCTTC

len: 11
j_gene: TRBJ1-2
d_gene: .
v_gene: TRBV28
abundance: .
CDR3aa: CASSLYSGYTF
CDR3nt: TGTGCCAGCAGTTTATATAGTGGCTACACCTTC

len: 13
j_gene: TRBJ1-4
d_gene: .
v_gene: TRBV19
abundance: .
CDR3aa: CASSATRGEKLFF
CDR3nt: TGTGCCAGTAGCGCCACCAGGGGCGAAAAACTGTTTTTT

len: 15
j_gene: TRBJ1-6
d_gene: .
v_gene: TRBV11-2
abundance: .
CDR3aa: CASSLYNTQNSPLHF
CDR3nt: TGTGCCAGCAGCTTATACAACACCCAAAATTCACCCCTCCACTTT

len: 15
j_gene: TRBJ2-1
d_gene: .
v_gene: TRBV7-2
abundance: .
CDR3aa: CASRSSWGSYNEQFF
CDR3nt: TGTGCCAGCAGGTCTAGCTGGGGCTCCTACAATGAGCAGTTCTTC

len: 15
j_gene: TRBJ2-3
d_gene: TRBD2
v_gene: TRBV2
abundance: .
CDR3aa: CASRPLAGVADTQYF
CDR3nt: TGTGCCAGCAGACCGCTAGCGGGAGTTGCAGATACGCAGTATTTT

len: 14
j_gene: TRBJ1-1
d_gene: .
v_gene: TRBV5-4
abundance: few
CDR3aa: CASSSYGGNTEAFF
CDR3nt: TGTGCCAGCAGCTCCTACGGGGGGAACACTGAAGCTTTCTTT

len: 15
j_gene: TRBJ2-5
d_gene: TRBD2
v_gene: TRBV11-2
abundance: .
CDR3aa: CASSLGTSGERAQYF
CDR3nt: TGTGCCAGCAGCTTAGGGACTAGCGGGGAGAGAGCCCAGTACTTC

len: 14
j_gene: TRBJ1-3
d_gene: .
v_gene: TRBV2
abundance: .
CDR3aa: CASSPGFSGNTIYF
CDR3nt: TGTGCCAGCTCCCCAGGATTCTCTGGAAACACCATATATTTT

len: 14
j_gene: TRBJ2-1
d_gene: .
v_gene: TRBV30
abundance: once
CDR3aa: CAWSDSVTYNEQFF
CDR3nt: TGTGCCTGGAGTGATAGCGTGACCTACAATGAGCAGTTCTTC

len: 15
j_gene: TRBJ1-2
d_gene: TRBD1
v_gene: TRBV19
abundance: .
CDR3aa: CASSTSGTGYYGYTF
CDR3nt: TGTGCCAGTAGTACCTCCGGGACAGGGTACTATGGCTACACCTTC

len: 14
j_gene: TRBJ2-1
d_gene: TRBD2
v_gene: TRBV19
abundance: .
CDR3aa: CASTPTGLANEQFF
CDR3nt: TGTGCCAGTACCCCCACCGGACTAGCGAATGAGCAGTTCTTC

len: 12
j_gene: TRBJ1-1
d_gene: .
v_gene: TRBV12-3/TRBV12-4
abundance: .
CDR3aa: CASSQGLNEAFF
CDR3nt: TGTGCCAGCAGCCAGGGGCTAAACGAAGCTTTCTTT

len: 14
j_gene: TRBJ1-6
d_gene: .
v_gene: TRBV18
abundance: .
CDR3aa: CASSPPRAISPLHF
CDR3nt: TGTGCCAGCTCACCACCGCGAGCGATTTCACCCCTCCACTTT

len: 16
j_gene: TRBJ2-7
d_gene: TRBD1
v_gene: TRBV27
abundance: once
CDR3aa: CASSLLLGQGVYEQYF
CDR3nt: TGTGCCAGCAGTTTACTTCTGGGACAGGGGGTCTACGAGCAGTACTTC

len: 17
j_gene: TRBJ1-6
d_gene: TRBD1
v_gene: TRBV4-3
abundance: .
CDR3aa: CASSPSAGTGVYSPLHF
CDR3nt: TGCGCCAGCAGCCCCAGTGCCGGGACAGGGGTTTATTCACCCCTCCACTTT

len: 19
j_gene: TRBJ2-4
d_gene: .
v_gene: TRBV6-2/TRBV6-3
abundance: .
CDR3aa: CASSPRYRAADRAKNIQYF
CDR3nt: TGTGCCAGCAGCCCTAGATACCGGGCCGCCGACAGGGCCAAAAACATTCAGTACTTC

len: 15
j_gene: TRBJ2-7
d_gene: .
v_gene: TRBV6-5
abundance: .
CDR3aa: CASTLLDTSSYEQYF
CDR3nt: TGTGCCAGCACCCTTTTGGACACGAGCTCCTACGAGCAGTACTTC

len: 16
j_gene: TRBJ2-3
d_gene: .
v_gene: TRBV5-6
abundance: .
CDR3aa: CASSLLKGAGTDTQYF
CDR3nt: TGTGCCAGCAGCTTACTAAAAGGGGCGGGCACAGATACGCAGTATTTT

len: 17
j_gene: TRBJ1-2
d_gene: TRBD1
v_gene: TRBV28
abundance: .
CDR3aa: CASSLPFGQGNSYGYTF
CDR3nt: TGTGCCAGCAGTTTACCATTCGGACAGGGAAATAGCTATGGCTACACCTTC

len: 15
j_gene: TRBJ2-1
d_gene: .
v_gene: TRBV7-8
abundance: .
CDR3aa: CASSLSTTSYNEQFF
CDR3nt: TGTGCCAGCAGCTTAAGTACAACCTCCTACAATGAGCAGTTCTTC

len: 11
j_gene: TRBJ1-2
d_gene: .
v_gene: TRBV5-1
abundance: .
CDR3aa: CASSSGWGYTF
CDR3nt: TGCGCCAGCAGCTCGGGATGGGGCTACACCTTC

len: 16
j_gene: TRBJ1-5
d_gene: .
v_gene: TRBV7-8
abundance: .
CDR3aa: CASSAQGTPSNQPQHF
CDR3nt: TGTGCCAGCAGCGCCCAGGGGACCCCTAGCAATCAGCCCCAGCATTTT

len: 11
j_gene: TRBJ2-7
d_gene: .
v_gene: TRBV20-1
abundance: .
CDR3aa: CSASSGHEQYF
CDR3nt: TGCAGTGCTAGCTCAGGGCACGAGCAGTACTTC

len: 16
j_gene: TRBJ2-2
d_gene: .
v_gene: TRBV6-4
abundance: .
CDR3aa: CASSDSIQGVTGELFF
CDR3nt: TGTGCCAGCAGTGACTCGATACAGGGAGTCACCGGGGAGCTGTTTTTT

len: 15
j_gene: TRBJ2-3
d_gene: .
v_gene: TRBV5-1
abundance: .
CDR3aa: CASSLGVRSTDTQYF
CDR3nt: TGCGCCAGCAGCTTGGGGGTCAGGAGCACAGATACGCAGTATTTT

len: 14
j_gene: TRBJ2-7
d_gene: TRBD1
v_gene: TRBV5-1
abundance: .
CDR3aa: CASSSGQGVLEQYF
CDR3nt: TGCGCCAGCAGCTCGGGACAGGGGGTGTTGGAGCAGTACTTC

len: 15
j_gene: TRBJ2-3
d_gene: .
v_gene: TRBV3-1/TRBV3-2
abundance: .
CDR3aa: CASSLNGQRPDTQYF
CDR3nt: TGTGCCAGCAGCCTTAATGGACAGCGGCCCGATACGCAGTATTTT

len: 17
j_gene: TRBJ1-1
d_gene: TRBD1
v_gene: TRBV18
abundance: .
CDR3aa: CASSPPGTGVGNTEAFF
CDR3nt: TGTGCCAGCTCACCACCCGGGACAGGGGTTGGAAACACTGAAGCTTTCTTT

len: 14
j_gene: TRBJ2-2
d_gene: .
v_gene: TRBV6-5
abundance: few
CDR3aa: CASSYRGGAGELFF
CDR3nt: TGTGCCAGCAGTTACCGGGGCGGGGCAGGGGAGCTGTTTTTT